This T cell receptor beta chain was retrieved from a study of Graves' ophthalmopathy and Graves' hyperthyroidism. The study's findings and limits: Blood was where most expanded thyroid clonotypes above 0.001 frequency also turned up. A classifier, a 13-signature model, separated ophthalmopathy from stable hyperthyroidism with more than 85% sensitivity and about 81% specificity.

This CDR3 spans 15 amino acids. The J segment lost 5 bases and the V segment lost 2 bases, leaving 6 bases of the junction unmatched. Germline V CDR1 and CDR2: LGHDT, YNNKEL (reference sequence). Orbital computed tomography, thyroid ultrasound, TRAb, serum thyroxine and clinical symptoms formed the basis of diagnosis. Amplification from RNA transcripts yielded the TCR beta CDR3 regions. An initial RT-PCR round employing HTBI primers preceded a second-round multiplex PCR. TCRdb used MiXCR to reprocess the multiplex PCR reads, holding one entry per CDR3 protein. The sample lists approximately 700,000 distinct CDR3 sequences, about 40% seen once, with more than 2.5% in the top ten. This clonotype was recorded many times. Its antigen is currently unknown.

This chain connects TRBV3-1 to TRBJ2-5; 9 bases map to TRBD2. This TCR came from an adult man with Graves' ophthalmopathy. The material sequenced was peripheral blood. Here the CDR3 DNA reads TGTGCCAGCAGCCAATTGCTAGCGGGGAGGGAGACCCAGTACTTC. Protein product: CASSQLLAGRETQYF.